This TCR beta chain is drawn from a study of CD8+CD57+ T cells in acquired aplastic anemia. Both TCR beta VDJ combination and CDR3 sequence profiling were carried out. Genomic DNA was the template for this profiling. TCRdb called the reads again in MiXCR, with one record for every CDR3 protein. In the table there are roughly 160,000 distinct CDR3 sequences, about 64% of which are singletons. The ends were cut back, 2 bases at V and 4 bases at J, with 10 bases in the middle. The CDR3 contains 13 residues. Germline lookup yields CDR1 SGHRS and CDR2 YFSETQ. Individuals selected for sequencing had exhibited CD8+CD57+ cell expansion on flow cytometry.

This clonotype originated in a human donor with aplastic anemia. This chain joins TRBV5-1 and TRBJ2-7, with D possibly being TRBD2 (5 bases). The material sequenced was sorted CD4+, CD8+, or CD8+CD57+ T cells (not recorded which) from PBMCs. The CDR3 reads CASSFGVGYEQYF. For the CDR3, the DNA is TGCGCCAGCAGCTTCGGGGTTGGGTACGAGCAGTACTTC.